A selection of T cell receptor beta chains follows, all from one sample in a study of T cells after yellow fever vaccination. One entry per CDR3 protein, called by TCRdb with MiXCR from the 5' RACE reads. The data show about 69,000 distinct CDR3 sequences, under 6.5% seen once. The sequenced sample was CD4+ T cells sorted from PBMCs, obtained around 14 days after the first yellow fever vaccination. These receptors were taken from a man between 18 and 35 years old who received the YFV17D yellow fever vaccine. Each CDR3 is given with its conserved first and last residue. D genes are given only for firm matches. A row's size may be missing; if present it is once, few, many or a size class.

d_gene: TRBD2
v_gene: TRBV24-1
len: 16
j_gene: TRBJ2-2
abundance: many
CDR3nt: TGTGCCACCGTCGCGGGGGGGGTCTCAAACACCGGGGAGCTGTTTTTT
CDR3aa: CATVAGGVSNTGELFF

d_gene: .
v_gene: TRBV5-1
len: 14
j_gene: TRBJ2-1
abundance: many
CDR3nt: TGCGCCAGCAGCTTGGCACCAGGCGGGGATGAGCAGTTCTTC
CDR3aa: CASSLAPGGDEQFF

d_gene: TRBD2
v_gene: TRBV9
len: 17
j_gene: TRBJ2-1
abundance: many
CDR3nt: TGTGCCAGCAGCGTAGGTACTAGCGGGGGGGTGGGTGGAGAGCAGTTCTTC
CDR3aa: CASSVGTSGGVGGEQFF

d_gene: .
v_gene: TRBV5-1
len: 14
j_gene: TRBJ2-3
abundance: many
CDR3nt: TGCGCCAGCAGCGGGGGACCTCACACAGATACGCAGTATTTT
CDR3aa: CASSGGPHTDTQYF

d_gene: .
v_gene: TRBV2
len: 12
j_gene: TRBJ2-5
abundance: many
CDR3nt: TGTGCCAGCAGTGAATCTTGGGAGACCCAGTACTTC
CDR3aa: CASSESWETQYF

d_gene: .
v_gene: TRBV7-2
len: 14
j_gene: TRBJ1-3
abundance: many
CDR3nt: TGTGCCAGCAGCTTCCAGTACTCTGGAAACACCATATATTTT
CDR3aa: CASSFQYSGNTIYF

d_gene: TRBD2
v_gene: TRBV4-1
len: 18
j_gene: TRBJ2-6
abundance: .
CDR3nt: TGCGCCAGCAGCCACGTAGCGGGGGCCGTCTCTGGGGCCAACGTCCTGACTTTC
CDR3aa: CASSHVAGAVSGANVLTF

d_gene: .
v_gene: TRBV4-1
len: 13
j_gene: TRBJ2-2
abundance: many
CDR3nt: TGCGCCAGCAGCCAGGACCGTACCGGGGAGCTGTTTTTT
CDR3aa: CASSQDRTGELFF

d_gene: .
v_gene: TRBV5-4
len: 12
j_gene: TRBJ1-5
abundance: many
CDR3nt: TGTGCCAGCAGCCATGACGATCAGCCCCAGCATTTT
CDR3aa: CASSHDDQPQHF

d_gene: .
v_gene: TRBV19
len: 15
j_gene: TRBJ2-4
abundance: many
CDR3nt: TGTGCCAGTAGTCTTGGTTCACTAGCCAAAAACATTCAGTACTTC
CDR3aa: CASSLGSLAKNIQYF

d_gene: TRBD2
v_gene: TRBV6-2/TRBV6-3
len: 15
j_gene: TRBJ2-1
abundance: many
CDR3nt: TGTGCCAGCAAAAGTCCGGGACTAGTTTACAATGAGCAGTTCTTC
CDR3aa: CASKSPGLVYNEQFF

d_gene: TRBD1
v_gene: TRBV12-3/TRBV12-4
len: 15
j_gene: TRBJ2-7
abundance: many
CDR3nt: TGTGCCAGCAGTCTAATACAGGGGGCAGGGAACGAGCAGTACTTC
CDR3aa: CASSLIQGAGNEQYF

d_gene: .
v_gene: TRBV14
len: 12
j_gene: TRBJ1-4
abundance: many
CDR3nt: TGTGCCAGCAAGGGCGCGCGGAAAAAACTGTTTTTT
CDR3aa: CASKGARKKLFF

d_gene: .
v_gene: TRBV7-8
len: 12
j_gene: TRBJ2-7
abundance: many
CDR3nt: TGTGCCAGCAGCGGCTCCCCGACCAGGCAGTACTTC
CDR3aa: CASSGSPTRQYF

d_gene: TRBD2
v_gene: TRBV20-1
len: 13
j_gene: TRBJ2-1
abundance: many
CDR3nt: TGCAGTGCTCCCGGGACTAGCGTATATGAGCAGTTCTTC
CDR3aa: CSAPGTSVYEQFF

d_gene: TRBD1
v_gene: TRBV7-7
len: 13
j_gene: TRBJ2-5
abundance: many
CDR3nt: TGTGCCAGCAGCCCGGACAGGGCAAAGACCCAGTACTTC
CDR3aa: CASSPDRAKTQYF

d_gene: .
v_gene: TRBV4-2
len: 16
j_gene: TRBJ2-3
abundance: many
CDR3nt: TGTGCCAGCAGCCAAGATAGGCGCAAGGACGCAGATACGCAGTATTTT
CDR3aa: CASSQDRRKDADTQYF

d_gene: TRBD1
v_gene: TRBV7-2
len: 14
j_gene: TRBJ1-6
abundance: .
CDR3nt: TGTGCCAGTCAATCGGACAGGGTGAATTCACCCCTCCACTTT
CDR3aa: CASQSDRVNSPLHF

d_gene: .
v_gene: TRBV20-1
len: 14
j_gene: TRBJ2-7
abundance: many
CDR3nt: TGCAGTGCTAGAGGAGGGGAAGCGGTCCGGGAGCAGTACTTC
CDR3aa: CSARGGEAVREQYF

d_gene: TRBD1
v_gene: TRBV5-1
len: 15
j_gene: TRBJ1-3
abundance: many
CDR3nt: TGCGCCAGCGCGGCTGGGACAGGATCTGGAAACACCATATATTTT
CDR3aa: CASAAGTGSGNTIYF

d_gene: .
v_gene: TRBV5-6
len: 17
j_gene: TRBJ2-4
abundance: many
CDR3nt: TGTGCCAGCAGTTTACTTCGGGGGCAAATAGCCAAAAACATTCAGTACTTC
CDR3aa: CASSLLRGQIAKNIQYF

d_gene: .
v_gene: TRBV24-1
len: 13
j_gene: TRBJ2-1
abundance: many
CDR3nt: TGTGCCACCAGTGATTTCCAGGGCAATGAGCAGTTCTTC
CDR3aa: CATSDFQGNEQFF

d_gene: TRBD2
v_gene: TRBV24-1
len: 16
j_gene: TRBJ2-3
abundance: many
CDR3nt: TGTGCCACCAGTGATTTTGCTAGCGGGGGCACAGATACGCAGTATTTT
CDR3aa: CATSDFASGGTDTQYF

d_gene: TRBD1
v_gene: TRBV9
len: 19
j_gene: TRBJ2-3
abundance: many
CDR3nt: TGTGCCAGCAGCGTAGACGGTAGGAGTGGGGACAGGGGCACAGATACGCAGTATTTT
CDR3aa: CASSVDGRSGDRGTDTQYF

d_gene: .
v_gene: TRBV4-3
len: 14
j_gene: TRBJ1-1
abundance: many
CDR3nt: TGCGCCAGCAGCCAAGAAAGGCTCAACAGTGTCGCTTTCTTT
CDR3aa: CASSQERLNSVAFF

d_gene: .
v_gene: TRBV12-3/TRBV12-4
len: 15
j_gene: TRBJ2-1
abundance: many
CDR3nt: TGTGCCAGCGTCCTCGGTCGGCGGGGCTACAATGAGCAGTTCTTC
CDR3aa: CASVLGRRGYNEQFF

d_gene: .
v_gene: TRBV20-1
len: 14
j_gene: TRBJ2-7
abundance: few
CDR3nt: TGCAGTGCGGGGACCTCCTATAAGACCCACGAGCAGTACTTC
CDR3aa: CSAGTSYKTHEQYF

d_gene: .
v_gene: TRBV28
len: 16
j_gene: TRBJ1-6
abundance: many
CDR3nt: TGTGCCAGCAGTTTAGGAGCAAGCTCCTATAATTCACCCCTCCACTTT
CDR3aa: CASSLGASSYNSPLHF

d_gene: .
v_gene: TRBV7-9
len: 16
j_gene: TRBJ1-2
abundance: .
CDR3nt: TGTACCAGCAGCTCCACCATGTCGGTAGCTAACTATGGCTACACCTTC
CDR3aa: CTSSSTMSVANYGYTF

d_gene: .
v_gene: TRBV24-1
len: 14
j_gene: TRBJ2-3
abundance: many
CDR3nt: TGTGCCACCAGTGACCTGACGGCAACAGATACGCAGTATTTT
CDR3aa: CATSDLTATDTQYF

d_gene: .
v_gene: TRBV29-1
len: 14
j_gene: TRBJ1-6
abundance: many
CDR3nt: TGCAGCGTTCAGTATCCGGGGCTCAATTCACCCCTCCACTTT
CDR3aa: CSVQYPGLNSPLHF

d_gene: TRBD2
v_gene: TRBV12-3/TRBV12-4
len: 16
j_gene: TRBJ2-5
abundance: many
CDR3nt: TGTGCCAGCAGCAGGACTAGCGGGGCCCCTGGGGGGACCCAGTACTTC
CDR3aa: CASSRTSGAPGGTQYF

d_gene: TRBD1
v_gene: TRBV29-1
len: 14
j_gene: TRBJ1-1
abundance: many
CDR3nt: TGCAGCGTTGTTGGGCAGGGGGCGAAGGCTGAAGCTTTCTTT
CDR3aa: CSVVGQGAKAEAFF

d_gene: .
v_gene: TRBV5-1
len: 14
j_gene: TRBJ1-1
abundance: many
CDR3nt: TGCGCCAGCAGCTCCCTTGGGAGCTACACTGAAGCTTTCTTT
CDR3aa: CASSSLGSYTEAFF

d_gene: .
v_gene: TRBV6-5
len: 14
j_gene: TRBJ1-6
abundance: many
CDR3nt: TGTGCCAGCAGATTAAGGACGGAAAATTCACCCCTCCACTTT
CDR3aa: CASRLRTENSPLHF

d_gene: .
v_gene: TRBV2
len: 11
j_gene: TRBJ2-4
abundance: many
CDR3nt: TGTGCCAGCAGTGAAGATCGCATTCAGTACTTC
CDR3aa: CASSEDRIQYF

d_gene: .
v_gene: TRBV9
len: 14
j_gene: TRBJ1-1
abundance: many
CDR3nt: TGTGCCAGCAGCCTTCAGGGTTATGACTCTGAAGCTTTCTTT
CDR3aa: CASSLQGYDSEAFF

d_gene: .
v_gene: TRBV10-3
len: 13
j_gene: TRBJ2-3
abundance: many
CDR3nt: TGTGCCATCACGGACGGATCCTCAGATACGCAGTATTTT
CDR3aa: CAITDGSSDTQYF

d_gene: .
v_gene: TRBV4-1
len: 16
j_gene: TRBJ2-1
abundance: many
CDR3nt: TGCGCCAGCAGCCAAGGTCGGCAGGGTTCCTACAATGAGCAGTTCTTC
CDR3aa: CASSQGRQGSYNEQFF

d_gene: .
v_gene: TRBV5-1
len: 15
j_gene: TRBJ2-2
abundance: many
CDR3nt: TGCGCCAGCAGCTTGAGCCCCCCGAACACCGGGGAGCTGTTTTTT
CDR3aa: CASSLSPPNTGELFF

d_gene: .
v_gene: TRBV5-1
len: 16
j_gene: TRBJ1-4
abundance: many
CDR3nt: TGCGCCAGCAGCTTGGACAGGGCGGCAGCCCATGAAAAACTGTTTTTT
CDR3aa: CASSLDRAAAHEKLFF

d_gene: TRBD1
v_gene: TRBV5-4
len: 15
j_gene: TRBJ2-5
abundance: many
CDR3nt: TGTGCCAGCAGCCAAAGACAGGGGGCGGAAGAGACCCAGTACTTC
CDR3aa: CASSQRQGAEETQYF

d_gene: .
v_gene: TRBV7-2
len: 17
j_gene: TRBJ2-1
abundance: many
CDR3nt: TGTGCCAGCAGCTTATATAGGGGGGCTACCACTGGGAATGAGCAGTTCTTC
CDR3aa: CASSLYRGATTGNEQFF

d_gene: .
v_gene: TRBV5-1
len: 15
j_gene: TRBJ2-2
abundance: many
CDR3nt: TGCGCCAGCAGCGTGGTAGGTCCGGAGGACGGGGAGCTGTTTTTT
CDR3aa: CASSVVGPEDGELFF

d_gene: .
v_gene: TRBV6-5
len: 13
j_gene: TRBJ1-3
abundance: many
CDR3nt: TGTGCCAGCAGTTACTCCAGGGAAAACACCATATATTTT
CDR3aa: CASSYSRENTIYF

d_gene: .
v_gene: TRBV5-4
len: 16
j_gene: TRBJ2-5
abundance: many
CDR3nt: TGTGCCAGCAGCCCGGCTGATGGGGGTAACCAAGAGACCCAGTACTTC
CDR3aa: CASSPADGGNQETQYF

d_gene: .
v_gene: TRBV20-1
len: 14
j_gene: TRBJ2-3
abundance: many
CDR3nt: TGCAGTGCTAGGGATGTCAGGCCCACAGATACGCAGTATTTT
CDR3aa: CSARDVRPTDTQYF

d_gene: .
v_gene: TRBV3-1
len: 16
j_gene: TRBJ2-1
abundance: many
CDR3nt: TGTGCCAGCAGCCAAGAGTTGGCTAGGTCTTTAAATGAGCAGTTCTTC
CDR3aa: CASSQELARSLNEQFF

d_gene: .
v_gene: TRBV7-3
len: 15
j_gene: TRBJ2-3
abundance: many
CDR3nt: TGTGCCAGCTCAGACCGCGGGGGCGGAACAGATACGCAGTATTTT
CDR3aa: CASSDRGGGTDTQYF

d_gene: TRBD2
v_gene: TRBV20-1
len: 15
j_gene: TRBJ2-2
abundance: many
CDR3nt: TGCAGTGCTAGTCCCAGCGGGGGCCGAGCCGGGGAGCTGTTTTTT
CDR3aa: CSASPSGGRAGELFF

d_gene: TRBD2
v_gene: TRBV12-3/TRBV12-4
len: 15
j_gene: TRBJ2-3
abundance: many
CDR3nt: TGTGCCAGCAGTTTAGGCGGGGGGGCCTGGGATACGCAGTATTTT
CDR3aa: CASSLGGGAWDTQYF

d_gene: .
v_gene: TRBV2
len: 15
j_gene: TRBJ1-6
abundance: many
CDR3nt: TGTGCCAGCAGCTCATACTCAGAACAGGACTCACCCCTCCACTTT
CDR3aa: CASSSYSEQDSPLHF

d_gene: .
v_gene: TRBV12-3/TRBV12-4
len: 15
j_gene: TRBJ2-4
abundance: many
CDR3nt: TGTGCCAGCAGTTTTGGCCCTCGGGGCCGGGGCATTCAGTACTTC
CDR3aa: CASSFGPRGRGIQYF

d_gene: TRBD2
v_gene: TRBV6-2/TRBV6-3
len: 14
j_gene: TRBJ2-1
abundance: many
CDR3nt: TGTGCCAGCAGTTACTCAAAGACTAGCTATGAGCAGTTCTTC
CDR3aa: CASSYSKTSYEQFF